These 21 T cell receptor beta chains were sequenced from one sample in a study of blood T cell repertoires in COVID-19. Data came from immunoSEQ multiplex PCR; TCRdb stores just in-frame clones and leaves some out. In the table there are almost 200,000 clones, roughly nine tenths of which are singletons. Source material: peripheral blood. Receptor source: a woman aged 70-85 years with acute or convalescent COVID-19.

V usage is TRBV12-3 or TRBV12-4 and J usage is TRBJ2-7; 7 bases agree with TRBD1. The CDR3 is 13 amino acids. V lost 5 bases, J lost 5 bases, and 6 bases stayed unmatched. In nucleotides, the CDR3 is TGTGCCAGCAGTAGGACAGGTTTGGACGAGCAGTACTTC. Its translation: CASSRTGLDEQYF.

Only a few counts were recorded for this clone. The V gene is TRBV6-1, the J gene TRBJ1-4; D possibly corresponds to TRBD1 (6 bases). CDR1 is MNHNS, CDR2 SASEGT, per germline. This CDR3 is 15 amino acids long. Trimming left V 3 bases short and J 5 bases short, with 13 bases between. The CDR3: CASSDGAGANEKLFF. Written as DNA, the CDR3 is TGTGCCAGCAGTGACGGGGCAGGGGCAAATGAAAAACTGTTTTTT.

The chain joins TRBV5-1 to TRBJ2-7; no reliable D call. CDR3 size: 15 residues. Germline V CDR1 and CDR2: SGHRS, YFSETQ. The V gene lost 0 bases and the J gene lost 2 bases, with 12 bases spanning the gap. CDR3 nucleotide sequence: TGCGCCAGCAGCTTGGGTGGCAGCGAGACCTACGAGCAGTACTTC. This translates into CASSLGGSETYEQYF.

This clone was picked up one time. The V and J genes are TRBV7-2 and TRBJ2-7; no clear D. The CDR3 loop spans 15 amino acids. V lost 1 base to trimming and J lost 3 bases, with 13 bases between them. From germline, CDR1 is SGHTA and CDR2 FQGNSA. The CDR3 coding sequence is TGTGCCAGCAGCTTAGGATCCAGGCTATACTACGAGCAGTACTTC. Translation: CASSLGSRLYYEQYF.

This rearrangement joins TRBV28 to TRBJ1-1; 9 positions match TRBD1. The CDR3 totals 15 residues. V shed 6 bases, J shed 3 bases, and the junction held 8 bases outside the gene matches. Looked up from germline, CDR1 is MDHEN and CDR2 is SYDVKM. The CDR3 nucleotides are TGTGCCAGCAGCCTCTCCGGGACAGGGCACACTGAAGCTTTCTTT. Translation: CASSLSGTGHTEAFF.

The J gene is TRBJ1-1, the V gene TRBV7-6; 8 nucleotides align to TRBD1. V lost 5 bases and J lost 4; bases outside the gene matches: 3. Germline V CDR1 and CDR2: SGHVS, FNYEAQ. CDR3 length equals 13 residues. This CDR3 reads CASSRQGATEAFF. DNA of the CDR3: TGTGCCAGCAGCCGTCAGGGGGCCACTGAAGCTTTCTTT.

The chain has TRBV3-1 (or the pseudogene TRBV3-2) and TRBJ1-2; TRBD1 aligns across 9 bases. The CDR3 length is 14 residues. J lost 8 bases, V lost 1 base, and 5 bases had no gene match. Germline CDR1 and CDR2: LGHDT and YNNKEL (reference sequence). The CDR3 region has the DNA TGTGCCAGCAGCCAAGGACAGGGGGGGGCCGGCTACACCTTC. Its protein is CASSQGQGGAGYTF.

The rearrangement uses TRBV2 and TRBJ2-2; TRBD1 aligns across 9 bases. In germline, CDR1 is SNHLY, CDR2 FYNNEI. Germline trimming cut 6 bases from V and 2 bases from J; bases unmatched to any gene: 1. The CDR3 spans 14 residues. The CDR3 loop reads CASRDRGNTGELFF. CDR3 bases: TGTGCCAGCAGGGACAGGGGTAACACCGGGGAGCTGTTTTTT.

The chain couples TRBV27 to TRBJ2-7; possible D gene TRBD2, 5 bases. Germline loops: CDR1 MNHEY, CDR2 SMNVEV (reference sequence). V was clipped by 5 bases and J by 0 bases, with 11 bases between them. The CDR3 has 14 residues. CDR3 loop: CASSPLGGSYEQYF. For the CDR3, the DNA is TGTGCCAGCAGTCCACTAGGTGGCTCCTACGAGCAGTACTTC.

The chain recombines TRBV11-2 with TRBJ2-1; a possible D gene is TRBD2 (6 bases). CDR3 length equals 15 residues. Trimming cost V 3 bases and J 4 bases, with 13 bases left between them. CDR1 is SGHAT, CDR2 FQNNGV, per germline. This CDR3 is CASSFGGSEYNEQFF. CDR3 nucleotides: TGTGCCAGCAGCTTCGGAGGGTCCGAGTACAATGAGCAGTTCTTC.

The chain carries TRBV24-1 and TRBJ2-1; 9 nucleotides align to TRBD2. The CDR3 extends over 15 amino acids. Germline CDR1 KGHDR, CDR2 SFDVKD. Trimming removed 4 bases from V and 8 bases from J; junction bases left unmatched: 8. As DNA, the CDR3 is TGTGCCACCAGTGACCCCGGGACTAGCTTGCATGAGCAGTTCTTC. Its protein product is CATSDPGTSLHEQFF.

The chain recombines TRBV19 with TRBJ1-2; 9 nucleotides agree with TRBD1. Germline CDR1 reads LNHDA; CDR2 reads SQIVND (reference sequence). Trimming cost V 4 bases and J 4 bases; bases outside gene matches: 10. This CDR3 has 16 amino acids. CDR3 DNA sequence: TGTGCCAGTAGTAAATCCGGGACAGGGTTAGGCTATGGCTACACCTTC. Its protein product is CASSKSGTGLGYGYTF. Full variable domain (missing parts from reference TRBV19 and TRBJ1-2): DGGITQSPKYLFRKEGQNVTLSCEQNLNHDAMYWYRQDPGQGLRLIYYSQIVNDFQKGDIAEGYSVSREKKESFPLTVTSAQKNPTAFYLCASSKSGTGLGYGYTFGSGTRLTVV.

The gene calls are TRBV5-1 and TRBJ1-2; TRBD1 aligns across 8 bases. The trim removed 4 bases at V and 2 bases at J, leaving 7 bases unmatched. Germline V gene sequence: CDR1 SGHRS, CDR2 YFSETQ. The CDR3 spans 15 residues. CDR3: CASSQGQGGNYGYTF. CDR3 DNA: TGCGCCAGCAGCCAAGGACAGGGTGGGAACTATGGCTACACCTTC.

This rearrangement joins TRBV11-2 to TRBJ1-3, with 9 bases identical to TRBD1. Germline CDR1 and CDR2: SGHAT and FQNNGV. The trim removed 3 bases at V and 2 bases at J, leaving 2 bases unmatched. The CDR3 is made up of 15 amino acids. CDR3 sequence: CASSFGTGTGNTIYF. The CDR3 DNA reads as TGTGCCAGCAGCTTCGGGACAGGGACTGGAAACACCATATATTTT.

V gene TRBV2 combines with J gene TRBJ2-7, with D perhaps matching TRBD2 (5 bases). With 5 bases removed from V and 7 bases from J, the gap between germline ends came to 15 bases. The length of the CDR3 is 13 residues. Germline CDR1 reads SNHLY; CDR2 reads FYNNEI. The CDR3 loop is CASSLGAFAEQYF. CDR3 in DNA: TGTGCCAGCAGTTTGGGAGCCTTCGCTGAGCAGTACTTC.

This clone was observed a few times. The V and J genes are TRBV9 and TRBJ2-2; the D gene is possibly TRBD1 (6 bases). Trimming stripped 0 bases from V and 0 bases from J, with 6 bases between. Germline V CDR1 and CDR2: SGDLS, YYNGEE. There are 15 residues in the CDR3. CDR3 nucleotides: TGTGCCAGCAGCGTAGGGACAGCGAACACCGGGGAGCTGTTTTTT. Its protein is CASSVGTANTGELFF.

V and J are TRBV7-6 and TRBJ2-7; maybe TRBD2 (5 bases). CDR3 length: 12 residues. Looked up from germline, CDR1 is SGHVS and CDR2 is FNYEAQ. The ends were cut back, 6 bases at V and 4 bases at J, with 10 bases in the middle. The CDR3 DNA sequence: TGTGCCAGCAGTTATACGGGGTACGAGCAGTACTTC. Protein sequence: CASSYTGYEQYF.

For the CDR3, the DNA is TGTGCCAGCAGTAACAGGGCTGAAGCTTTCTTT. Protein sequence: CASSNRAEAFF. J is TRBJ1-1 and V is TRBV2, with D possibly being TRBD1 (6 bases). Trimming removed 5 bases from V and 6 bases from J, with 7 bases in between. In germline, CDR1 is SNHLY, CDR2 FYNNEI. The CDR3 contains 11 residues. Full variable domain (outside the CDR3, taken from reference TRBV2 and TRBJ1-1): EPEVTQTPSHQVTQMGQEVILRCVPISNHLYFYWYRQILGQKVEFLVSFYNNEISEKSEIFDDQFSVERPDGSNFTLKIRSTKLEDSAMYFCASSNRAEAFFGQGTRLTVV.

The chain employs TRBV7-6 and TRBJ2-7, with D perhaps matching TRBD2 (6 bases). Germline V gives CDR1 SGHVS, CDR2 FNYEAQ. Trimming removed 8 bases from V and 1 base from J, with 18 bases in between. The CDR3 has 15 amino acids. The CDR3 DNA follows: TGTGCCAGCCCCCTATGGAGGGCCAGTTCCTACGAGCAGTACTTC. This translates into CASPLWRASSYEQYF. Using reference TRBV7-6 and TRBJ2-7 for the parts outside the CDR3, the full variable domain is GAGVSQSPRYKVTKRGQDVALRCDPISGHVSLYWYRQALGQGPEFLTYFNYEAQQDKSGLPNDRFSAERPEGSISTLTIQRTEQRDSAMYRCASPLWRASSYEQYFGPGTRLTVT.

This clone occurred once. The rearrangement joins TRBV3-1 (or the pseudogene TRBV3-2) to TRBJ1-2, with 10 bases identical to TRBD1. The V and J ends lost 5 bases and 3 bases, in that order; junction bases with no gene match: 6. The CDR3 runs to 15 residues. The germline gives CDR1 LGHDT, CDR2 YNNKEL (reference sequence). In DNA, the CDR3 is TGTGCCAGCAGCTCCCGGGACAGGGGACACTATGGCTACACCTTC. Its protein is CASSSRDRGHYGYTF.

The CDR3 nucleotides read TGTGCCAGCAGTTACCTAGCGGGAGTTGGGAATGAGCAGTTCTTC. The encoded protein is CASSYLAGVGNEQFF. V is TRBV6-2 or TRBV6-3 and J is TRBJ2-1; 10 bases line up with TRBD2. CDR3 length: 15 amino acids. The V segment lost 2 bases and the J segment 7 bases; nucleotides outside the gene matches: 5. Germline V gene sequence: CDR1 MNHEY, CDR2 SVGEGT.